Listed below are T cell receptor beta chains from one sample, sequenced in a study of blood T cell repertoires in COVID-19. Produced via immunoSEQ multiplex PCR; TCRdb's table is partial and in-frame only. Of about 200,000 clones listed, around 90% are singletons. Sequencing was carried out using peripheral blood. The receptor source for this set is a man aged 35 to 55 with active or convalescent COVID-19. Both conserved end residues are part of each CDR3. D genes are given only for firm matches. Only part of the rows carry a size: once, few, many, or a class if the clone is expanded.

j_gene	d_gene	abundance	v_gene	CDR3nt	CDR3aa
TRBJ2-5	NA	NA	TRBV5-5	TGTGCCAGCAGCTTGGTTTCAGGTCGGCAAGAGACCCAGTACTTC	CASSLVSGRQETQYF
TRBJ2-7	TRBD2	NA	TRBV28	TGTGCCAGCAGTTCCGGAGCGGGGAGGGGACGACACGAGCAGTACTTC	CASSSGAGRGRHEQYF
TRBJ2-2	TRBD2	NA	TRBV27	TGTGCCACCCGGCGCCGCGGGAGGGCCGGAGGGTGGACCGGGGAGCTGTTTTTT	CATRRRGRAGGWTGELFF
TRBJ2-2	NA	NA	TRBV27	TGTGCCAGCAGTTTAGTCCTAAGCGAGGGAACCACCGGGGAGCTGTTTTTT	CASSLVLSEGTTGELFF
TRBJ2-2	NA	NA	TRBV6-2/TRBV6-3	TGTGCCAGCAGTTCAACGGGAGCGTCGAACACCGGGGAGCTGTTTTTT	CASSSTGASNTGELFF
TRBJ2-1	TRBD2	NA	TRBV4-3	TGCGCCAGCAGCCCGTCGGGGGGGCCTGAGCAGTTCTTC	CASSPSGGPEQFF
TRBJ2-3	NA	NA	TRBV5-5	TGTGCCAGCAGCCCTACAGGGAACACAGATACGCAGTATTTT	CASSPTGNTDTQYF
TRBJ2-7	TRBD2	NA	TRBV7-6	TGTGCCAGCAGCTTAAGTCGCGGCGGGAGCGACGAGCAGTACTTC	CASSLSRGGSDEQYF
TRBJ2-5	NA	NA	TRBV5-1	TGCGCCAGCAGCTTACAGGGCGTGGAGACCCAGTACTTC	CASSLQGVETQYF
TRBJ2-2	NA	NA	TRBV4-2	TGTGCCAGCAGCCGAAGGGCCTCCCCAGGGGATATGGCCAACACCGGGGAGCTGTTTTTT	CASSRRASPGDMANTGELFF
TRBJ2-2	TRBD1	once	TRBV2	TGTGCCAGCAGCAAAGGCGGGACAGGGAACACCGGGGAGCTGTTTTTT	CASSKGGTGNTGELFF
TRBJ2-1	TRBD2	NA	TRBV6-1	TGTGCCAGCAGTGACACTAGCGGGTCATACAATGAGCAGTTCTTC	CASSDTSGSYNEQFF
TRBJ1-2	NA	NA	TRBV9	TGTGCCAGCAGCGCGGGGGACGCCTATGGCTACACCTTC	CASSAGDAYGYTF
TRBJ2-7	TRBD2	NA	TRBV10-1	TGCGCCAGCACACGACTAGCGGGGGCCAGCTACGAGCAGTACTTC	CASTRLAGASYEQYF
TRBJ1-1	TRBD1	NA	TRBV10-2	TGCGCCAGCAGTGAGTCGAGAGGCAGGGGGCGAGGAAACACTGAAGCTTTCTTT	CASSESRGRGRGNTEAFF
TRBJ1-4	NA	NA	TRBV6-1	TGTGCCAGCAGTGCCCTCCTGTCCGGGGGTACCACGGCTAATGAAAAACTGTTTTTT	CASSALLSGGTTANEKLFF
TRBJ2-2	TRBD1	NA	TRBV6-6	TGTGCCAGCAGTTGGGGACAGGGGGACACCGGGGAGCTGTTTTTT	CASSWGQGDTGELFF
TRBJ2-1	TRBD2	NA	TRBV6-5	TGTGCCAGCCGATTAGCGGGAGGGTCCCACAATGAGCAGTTCTTC	CASRLAGGSHNEQFF
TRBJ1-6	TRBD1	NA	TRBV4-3	TGCGCCAGCAGCCAAGGCGGACAGGGGGTTTTGTCACCCCTCCACTTT	CASSQGGQGVLSPLHF
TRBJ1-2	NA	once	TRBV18	TGTGCCAGCTCACCTGCTGGGGGGGCAGGAGGCTACACCTTC	CASSPAGGAGGYTF
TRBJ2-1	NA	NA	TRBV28	TGTGCCAGCAGTTTATTGTTAGGGGGGGCCTACAATGAGCAGTTCTTC	CASSLLLGGAYNEQFF
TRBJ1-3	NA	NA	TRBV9	TGTGCCAGCAGCGTCGGGCAGGGAATCGAAAACACCATATATTTT	CASSVGQGIENTIYF
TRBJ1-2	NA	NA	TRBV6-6	TGTGCCAGCAGTTACTCGGGCACACATGGCTACACCTTC	CASSYSGTHGYTF
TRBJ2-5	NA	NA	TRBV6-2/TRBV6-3	TGTGCCAGCAGCCCAGCGGGTACAGGGGAAAAGACCCAGTACTTC	CASSPAGTGEKTQYF
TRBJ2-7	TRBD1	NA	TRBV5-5	TGTGCCAGCAGCCCGCGGACAGGGCGTACCTACGAGCAGTACTTC	CASSPRTGRTYEQYF
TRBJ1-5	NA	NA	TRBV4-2	TGTGCCAGCAGCCAATCCCTAGTGAGCAATCAGCCCCAGCATTTT	CASSQSLVSNQPQHF
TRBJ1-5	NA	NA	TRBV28	TGTGCCAGCAGTCCCTCGGTCGGGGTACAGCCCCAGCATTTT	CASSPSVGVQPQHF
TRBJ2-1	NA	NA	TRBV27	TGTGCCAGCCTTCCGGGTGAGGGTAAGGTCAACTACAATGAGCAGTTCTTC	CASLPGEGKVNYNEQFF
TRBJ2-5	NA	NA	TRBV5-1	TGCGCCAGCAGCGCAAAGTCCCGGAGCCAAGAGACCCAGTACTTC	CASSAKSRSQETQYF
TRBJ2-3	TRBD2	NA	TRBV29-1	TGCAGCGCCAATAGCGGGAGAAACACAGATACGCAGTATTTT	CSANSGRNTDTQYF
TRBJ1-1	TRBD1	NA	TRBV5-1	TGCGCCAGCAGCGCTAGACAGGGGCCGAACACTGAAGCTTTCTTT	CASSARQGPNTEAFF
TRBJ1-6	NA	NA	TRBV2	TGTGCCAGCCGGAGGGGTGTGGGTTCACCCCTCCACTTT	CASRRGVGSPLHF
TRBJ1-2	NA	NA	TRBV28	TGTGCCACCCGTAACTATGGCTACACCTTC	CATRNYGYTF